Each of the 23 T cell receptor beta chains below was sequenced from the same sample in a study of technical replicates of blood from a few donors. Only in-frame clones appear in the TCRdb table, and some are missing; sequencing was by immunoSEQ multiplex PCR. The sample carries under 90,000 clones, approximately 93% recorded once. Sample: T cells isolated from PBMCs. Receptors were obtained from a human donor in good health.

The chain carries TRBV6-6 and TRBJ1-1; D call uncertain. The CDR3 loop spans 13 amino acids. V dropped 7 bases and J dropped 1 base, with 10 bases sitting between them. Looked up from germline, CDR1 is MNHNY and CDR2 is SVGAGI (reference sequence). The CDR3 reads CASISHGNTEAFF. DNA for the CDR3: TGTGCCAGCATCTCGCACGGGAACACTGAAGCTTTCTTT.

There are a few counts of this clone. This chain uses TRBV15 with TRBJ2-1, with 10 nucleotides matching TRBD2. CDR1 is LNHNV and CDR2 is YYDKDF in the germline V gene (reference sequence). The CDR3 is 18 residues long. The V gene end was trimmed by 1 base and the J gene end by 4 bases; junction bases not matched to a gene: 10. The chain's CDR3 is CATSRVIAGGRHYNEQFF. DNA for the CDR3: TGTGCCACCAGCAGAGTGATAGCGGGGGGCCGACATTACAATGAGCAGTTCTTC. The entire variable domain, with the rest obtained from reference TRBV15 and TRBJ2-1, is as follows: DAMVIQNPRYQVTQFGKPVTLSCSQTLNHNVMYWYQQKSSQAPKLLFHYYDKDFNNEADTPDNFQSRRPNTSFCFLDIRSPGLGDTAMYLCATSRVIAGGRHYNEQFFGPGTRLTVL.

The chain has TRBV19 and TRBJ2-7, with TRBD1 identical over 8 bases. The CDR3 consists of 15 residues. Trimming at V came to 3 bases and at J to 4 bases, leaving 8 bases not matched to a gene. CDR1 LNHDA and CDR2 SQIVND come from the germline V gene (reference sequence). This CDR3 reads CASSITGTGEYEQYF. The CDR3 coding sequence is TGTGCCAGTAGTATTACGGGGACAGGTGAATACGAGCAGTACTTC. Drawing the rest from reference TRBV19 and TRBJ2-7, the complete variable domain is DGGITQSPKYLFRKEGQNVTLSCEQNLNHDAMYWYRQDPGQGLRLIYYSQIVNDFQKGDIAEGYSVSREKKESFPLTVTSAQKNPTAFYLCASSITGTGEYEQYFGPGTRLTVT.

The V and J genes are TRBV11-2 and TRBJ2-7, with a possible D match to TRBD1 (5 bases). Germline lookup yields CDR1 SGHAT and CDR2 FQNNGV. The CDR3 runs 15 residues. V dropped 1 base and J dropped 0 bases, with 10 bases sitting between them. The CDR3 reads CASSLGGHSSYEQYF. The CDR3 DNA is TGTGCCAGCAGCTTAGGGGGCCATAGCTCCTACGAGCAGTACTTC.

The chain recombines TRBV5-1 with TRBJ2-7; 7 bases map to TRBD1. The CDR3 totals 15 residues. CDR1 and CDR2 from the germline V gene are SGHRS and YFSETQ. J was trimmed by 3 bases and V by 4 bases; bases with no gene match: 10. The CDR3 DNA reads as TGCGCCAGCAGCCGAGCTACAGGGGCCAACTACGAGCAGTACTTC. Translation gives CASSRATGANYEQYF.

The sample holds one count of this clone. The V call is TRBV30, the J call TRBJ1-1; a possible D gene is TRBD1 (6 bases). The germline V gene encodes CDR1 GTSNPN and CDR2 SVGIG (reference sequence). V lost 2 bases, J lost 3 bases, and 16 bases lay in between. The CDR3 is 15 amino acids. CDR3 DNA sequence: TGTGCCTGGAGTCTGGCAGGGGTAAGGGACACTGAAGCTTTCTTT. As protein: CAWSLAGVRDTEAFF.

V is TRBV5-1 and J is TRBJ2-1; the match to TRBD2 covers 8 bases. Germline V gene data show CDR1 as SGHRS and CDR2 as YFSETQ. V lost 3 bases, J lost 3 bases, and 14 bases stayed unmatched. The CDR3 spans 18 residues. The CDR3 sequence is CASSSQPSSGGNYNEQFF. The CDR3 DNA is TGCGCCAGCAGCTCCCAACCTTCGAGCGGGGGCAACTACAATGAGCAGTTCTTC.

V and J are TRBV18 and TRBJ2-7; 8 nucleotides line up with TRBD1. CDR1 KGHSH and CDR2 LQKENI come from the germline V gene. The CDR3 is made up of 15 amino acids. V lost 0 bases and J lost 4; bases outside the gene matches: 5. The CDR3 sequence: CASSPPGRGRYEQYF. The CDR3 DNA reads TGTGCCAGCTCACCACCGGGCAGGGGGCGTTACGAGCAGTACTTC. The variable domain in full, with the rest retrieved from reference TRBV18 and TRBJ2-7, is NAGVMQNPRHLVRRRGQEARLRCSPMKGHSHVYWYRQLPEEGLKFMVYLQKENIIDESGMPKERFSAEFPKEGPSILRIQQVVRGDSAAYFCASSPPGRGRYEQYFGPGTRLTVT.

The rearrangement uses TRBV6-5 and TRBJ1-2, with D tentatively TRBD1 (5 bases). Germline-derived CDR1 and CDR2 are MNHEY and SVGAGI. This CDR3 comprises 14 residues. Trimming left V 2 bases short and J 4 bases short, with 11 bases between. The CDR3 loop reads CASSYKGLAYGYTF. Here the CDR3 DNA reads TGTGCCAGCAGTTACAAGGGACTTGCCTATGGCTACACCTTC.

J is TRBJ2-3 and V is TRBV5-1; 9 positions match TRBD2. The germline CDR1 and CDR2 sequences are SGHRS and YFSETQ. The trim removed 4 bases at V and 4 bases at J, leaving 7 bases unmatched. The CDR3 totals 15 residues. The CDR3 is CASSPGGLAADTQYF. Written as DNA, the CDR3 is TGCGCCAGCAGCCCCGGGGGACTAGCAGCAGATACGCAGTATTTT. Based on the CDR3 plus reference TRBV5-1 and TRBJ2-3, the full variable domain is KAGVTQTPRYLIKTRGQQVTLSCSPISGHRSVSWYQQTPGQGLQFLFEYFSETQRNKGNFPGRFSGRQFSNSRSEMNVSTLELGDSALYLCASSPGGLAADTQYFGPGTRLTVL.

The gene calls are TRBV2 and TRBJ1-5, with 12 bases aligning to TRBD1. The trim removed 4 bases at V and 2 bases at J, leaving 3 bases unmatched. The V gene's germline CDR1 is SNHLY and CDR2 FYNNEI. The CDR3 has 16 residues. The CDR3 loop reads CASSGGTGGRNQPQHF. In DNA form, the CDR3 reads TGTGCCAGCAGTGGAGGGACAGGGGGCCGCAATCAGCCCCAGCATTTT.

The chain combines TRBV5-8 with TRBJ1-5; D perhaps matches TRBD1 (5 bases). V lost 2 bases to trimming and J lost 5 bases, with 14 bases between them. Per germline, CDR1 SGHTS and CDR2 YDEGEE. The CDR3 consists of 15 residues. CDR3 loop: CASSFMGQTDQPQHF. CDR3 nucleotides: TGTGCCAGCAGCTTCATGGGGCAGACAGATCAGCCCCAGCATTTT.

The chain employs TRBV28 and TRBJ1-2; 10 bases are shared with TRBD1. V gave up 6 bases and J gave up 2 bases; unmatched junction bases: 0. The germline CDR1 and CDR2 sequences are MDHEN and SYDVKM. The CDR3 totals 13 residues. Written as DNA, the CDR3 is TGTGCCAGCAGGGGACAGGGGAACTATGGCTACACCTTC. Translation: CASRGQGNYGYTF.

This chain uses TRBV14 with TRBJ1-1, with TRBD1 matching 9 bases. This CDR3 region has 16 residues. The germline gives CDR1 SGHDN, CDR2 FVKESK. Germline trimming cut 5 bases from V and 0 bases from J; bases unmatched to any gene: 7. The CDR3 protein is CASSAGQGRMNTEAFF. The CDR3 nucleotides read TGTGCCAGCAGCGCGGGACAGGGCCGCATGAACACTGAAGCTTTCTTT.

The CDR3, as DNA: TGCAGCGTTGAAGATCAGAGACAGGGTCCGAACACTGAAGCTTTCTTT. Its translation: CSVEDQRQGPNTEAFF. V usage is TRBV29-1 and J usage is TRBJ1-1; 7 bases are a match to TRBD1. Unmatched junction bases numbered 8, after V lost 0 bases and J lost 1 base. The germline CDR1 and CDR2 sequences are SQVTM and ANQGSEA. The CDR3 is 16 residues long. Looking up the rest from reference TRBV29-1 and TRBJ1-1 gives the full variable domain: SAVISQKPSRDICQRGTSLTIQCQVDSQVTMMFWYRQQPGQSLTLIATANQGSEATYESGFVIDKFPISRPNLTFSTLTVSNMSPEDSSIYLCSVEDQRQGPNTEAFFGQGTRLTVV.

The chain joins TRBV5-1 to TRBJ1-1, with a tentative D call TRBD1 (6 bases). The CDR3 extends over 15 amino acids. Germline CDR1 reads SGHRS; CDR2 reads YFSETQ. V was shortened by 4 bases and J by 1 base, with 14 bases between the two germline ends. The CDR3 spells CASSTTGQTNTEAFF. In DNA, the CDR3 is TGCGCCAGCAGCACAACCGGACAGACGAACACTGAAGCTTTCTTT.

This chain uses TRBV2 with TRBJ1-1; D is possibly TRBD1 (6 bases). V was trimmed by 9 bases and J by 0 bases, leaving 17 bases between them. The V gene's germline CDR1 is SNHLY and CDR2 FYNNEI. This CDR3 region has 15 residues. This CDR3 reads CARGLHTGMNTEAFF. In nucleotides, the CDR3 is TGTGCCAGAGGCCTACATACAGGGATGAACACTGAAGCTTTCTTT.

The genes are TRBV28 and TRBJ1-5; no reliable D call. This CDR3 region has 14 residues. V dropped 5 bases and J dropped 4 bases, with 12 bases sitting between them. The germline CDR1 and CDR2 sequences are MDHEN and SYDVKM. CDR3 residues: CASSQDSGNQPQHF. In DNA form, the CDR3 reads TGTGCCAGCAGTCAAGACTCCGGGAATCAGCCCCAGCATTTT.

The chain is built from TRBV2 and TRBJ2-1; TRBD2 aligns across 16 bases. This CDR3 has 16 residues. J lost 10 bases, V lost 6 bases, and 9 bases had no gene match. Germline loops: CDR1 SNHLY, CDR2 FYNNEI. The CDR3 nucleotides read TGTGCCAGCAGCGGGGGGACTAGCGGGAGGGTATGGGAGCAGTTCTTC. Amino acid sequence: CASSGGTSGRVWEQFF.

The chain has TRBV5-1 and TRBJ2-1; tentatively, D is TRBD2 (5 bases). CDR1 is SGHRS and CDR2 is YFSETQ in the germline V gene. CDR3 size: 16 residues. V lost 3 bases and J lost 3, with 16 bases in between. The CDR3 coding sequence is TGCGCCAGCAGCTCGGTCTCCACTAGTAGCTACAATGAGCAGTTCTTC. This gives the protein CASSSVSTSSYNEQFF. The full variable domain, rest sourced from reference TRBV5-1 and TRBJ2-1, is KAGVTQTPRYLIKTRGQQVTLSCSPISGHRSVSWYQQTPGQGLQFLFEYFSETQRNKGNFPGRFSGRQFSNSRSEMNVSTLELGDSALYLCASSSVSTSSYNEQFFGPGTRLTVL.

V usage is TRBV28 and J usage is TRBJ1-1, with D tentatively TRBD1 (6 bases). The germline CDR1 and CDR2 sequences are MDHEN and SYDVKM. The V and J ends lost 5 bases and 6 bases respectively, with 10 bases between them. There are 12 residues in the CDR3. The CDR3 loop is CASSRQVPEAFF. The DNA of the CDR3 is TGTGCCAGCAGTCGACAGGTCCCTGAAGCTTTCTTT. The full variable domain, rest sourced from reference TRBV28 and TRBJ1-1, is DVKVTQSSRYLVKRTGEKVFLECVQDMDHENMFWYRQDPGLGLRLIYFSYDVKMKEKGDIPEGYSVSREKKERFSLILESASTNQTSMYLCASSRQVPEAFFGQGTRLTVV.

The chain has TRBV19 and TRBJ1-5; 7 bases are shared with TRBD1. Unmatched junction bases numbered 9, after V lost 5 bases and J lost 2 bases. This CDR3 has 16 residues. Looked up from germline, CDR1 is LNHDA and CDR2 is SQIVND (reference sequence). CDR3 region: CASSSNSGTGNQPQHF. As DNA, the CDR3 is TGTGCCAGTAGTTCAAATTCCGGGACAGGCAATCAGCCCCAGCATTTT.

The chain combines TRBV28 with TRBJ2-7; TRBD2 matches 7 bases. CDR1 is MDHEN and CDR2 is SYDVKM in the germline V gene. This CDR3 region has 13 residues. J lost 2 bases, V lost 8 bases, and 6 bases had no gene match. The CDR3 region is CASLGTTPYEQYF. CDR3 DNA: TGTGCCAGCTTAGGGACTACCCCCTACGAGCAGTACTTC. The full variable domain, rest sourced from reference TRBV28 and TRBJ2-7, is DVKVTQSSRYLVKRTGEKVFLECVQDMDHENMFWYRQDPGLGLRLIYFSYDVKMKEKGDIPEGYSVSREKKERFSLILESASTNQTSMYLCASLGTTPYEQYFGPGTRLTVT.